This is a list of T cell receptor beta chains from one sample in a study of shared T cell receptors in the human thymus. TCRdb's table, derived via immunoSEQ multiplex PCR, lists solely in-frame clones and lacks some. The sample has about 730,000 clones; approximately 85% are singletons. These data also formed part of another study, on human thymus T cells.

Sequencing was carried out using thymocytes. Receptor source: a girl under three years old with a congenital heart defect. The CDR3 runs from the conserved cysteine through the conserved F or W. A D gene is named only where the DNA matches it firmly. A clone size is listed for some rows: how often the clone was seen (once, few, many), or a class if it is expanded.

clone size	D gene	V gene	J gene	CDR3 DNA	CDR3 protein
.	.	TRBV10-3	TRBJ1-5	TGTGCCATCAGTGAAACCCAGATTTCGTATAGCAATCAGCCCCAGCATTTT	CAISETQISYSNQPQHF
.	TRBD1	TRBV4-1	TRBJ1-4	TGCGCCAGCAGCCCAACGTGGGACAGGGAGATTGAAAAACTGTTTTTT	CASSPTWDREIEKLFF
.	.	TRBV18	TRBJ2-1	TGTGCCAGCTCACCGGCCTCGGGACACATGGTCCTCTACAATGAGCAGTTCTTC	CASSPASGHMVLYNEQFF
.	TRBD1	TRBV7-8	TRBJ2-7	TGTGCCAGCAGCCTCCCCCGGGACAGGGGATGTTCGGAGCAGTACTTC	CASSLPRDRGCSEQYF
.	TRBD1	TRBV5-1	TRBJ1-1	TGCGCCAGCAGCTTGGGGACAGGGGCGAACACTGAAGCTTTCTTT	CASSLGTGANTEAFF
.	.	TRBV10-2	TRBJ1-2	TGCGCCAGCAGATGCGACACGGCCTTTGGATATGGCTACACCTTC	CASRCDTAFGYGYTF
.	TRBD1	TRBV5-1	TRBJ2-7	TGCGCCAGCAGCTTGGTCGGACAGGTTAATACCGCAAAGATCTACGAGCAGTACTTC	CASSLVGQVNTAKIYEQYF
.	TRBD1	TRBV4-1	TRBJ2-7	TGCGCCAGCAGCCAAAAGCAGGGGGCCGGTCTCCACGAGCAGTACTTC	CASSQKQGAGLHEQYF
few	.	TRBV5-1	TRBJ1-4	TGCGCCAGCCGCAATACCGCGGGAAAACTGTTTTTT	CASRNTAGKLFF
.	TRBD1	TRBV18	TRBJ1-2	TGTGCCAGCTCACCACCGGTACAGGGGAGGAACTATGGCTACACCTTC	CASSPPVQGRNYGYTF
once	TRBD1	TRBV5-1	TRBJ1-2	TGCGCCAGCAGATATTGGACAGGGTTGGTTTTGACTGGCTACACCTTC	CASRYWTGLVLTGYTF
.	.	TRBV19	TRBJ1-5	TGTGCCAGTAGTATTGTGCGGGGGATGGAGTATAGCAATCAGCCCCAGCATTTT	CASSIVRGMEYSNQPQHF
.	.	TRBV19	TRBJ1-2	TGTGCCACCCCCGCTGTTGGAGGGGTGCGCTATGGCTACACCTTC	CATPAVGGVRYGYTF
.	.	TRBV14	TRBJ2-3	TGTGCCAGCAGCCCGTGGACTCGCACAGATACGCAGTATTTT	CASSPWTRTDTQYF
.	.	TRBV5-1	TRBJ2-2	TGCGCCAGCAGCTCGCGCCAGGGGACCGGGGAGCTGTTTTTT	CASSSRQGTGELFF
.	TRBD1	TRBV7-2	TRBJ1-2	TGTGCCAGCAGCTTAGCTCTTGGTGGGACAGACCACGGCTATGGCTACACCTTC	CASSLALGGTDHGYGYTF
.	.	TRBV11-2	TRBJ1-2	TGTGCCAGCAGCTTAGATCCCTCCCATGGCTACACCTTC	CASSLDPSHGYTF
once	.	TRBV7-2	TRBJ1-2	TGTGCCAGCAGCTTGGGAGAAGCTAACTATGGCTACACCTTC	CASSLGEANYGYTF
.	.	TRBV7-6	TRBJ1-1	TGTGCCAGCAGCCAAGACCAAACAGGGCGCGAGAACACTGAAGCTTTCTTT	CASSQDQTGRENTEAFF
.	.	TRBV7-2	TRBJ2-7	TGTGCCAGCAGCTTACAAGGACAGTCCAGCTCCTACGAGCAGTACTTC	CASSLQGQSSSYEQYF
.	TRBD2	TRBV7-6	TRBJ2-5	TGTGCCAGCAGCTTAGTGGTAGCGGGGCAAGAGACCCAGTACTTC	CASSLVVAGQETQYF
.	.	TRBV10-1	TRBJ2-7	TGCGCCAGCAGTGAGTTTCAGGGATGCGACGAGCAGTACTTC	CASSEFQGCDEQYF
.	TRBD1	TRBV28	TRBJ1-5	TGTGCCAGCAGTTCAGCGGACAGGGACCCTAATCAGCCCCAGCATTTT	CASSSADRDPNQPQHF
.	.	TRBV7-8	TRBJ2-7	TGTGCCAGCAGCTTAGCGGGAGGAATGACCTACGAGCAGTACTTC	CASSLAGGMTYEQYF
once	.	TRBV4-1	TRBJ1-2	TGCGCCAGCAGCTCACAGAAACCAACCTATGGCTACACCTTC	CASSSQKPTYGYTF
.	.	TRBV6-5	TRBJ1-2	TGTGCCAGCAGTTACAACAGGGATGGCTACACCTTC	CASSYNRDGYTF
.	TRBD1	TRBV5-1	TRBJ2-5	TGCGCCAGCAGCTGTCCAGGGGGCCCCCAAGAGACCCAGTACTTC	CASSCPGGPQETQYF
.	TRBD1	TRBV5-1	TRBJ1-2	TGCGCCAGCAGCAGAGGGGGCCCTGGTACTAACTATGGCTACACCTTC	CASSRGGPGTNYGYTF
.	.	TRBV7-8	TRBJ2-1	TGTGCCAGCACCCCATTCCCGGGGGGCAATTACAATGAGCAGTTCTTC	CASTPFPGGNYNEQFF
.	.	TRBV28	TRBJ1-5	TGTGCCAGCAGGGAGGGAGGACAGCCCCAGCATTTT	CASREGGQPQHF
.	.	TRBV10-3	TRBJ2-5	TGTGCCATCAGTGAGGGCAGGGTGGCAGAGACCCAGTACTTC	CAISEGRVAETQYF
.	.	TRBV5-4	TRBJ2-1	TGTGCCAGCAGCTTAGGGTCCGGGACAACCTACAATGAGCAGTTCTTC	CASSLGSGTTYNEQFF
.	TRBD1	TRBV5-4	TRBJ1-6	TGTGCCAGCACCCCAGGGACAGGGACGAGCTCCTATAATTCACCCCTCCACTTT	CASTPGTGTSSYNSPLHF
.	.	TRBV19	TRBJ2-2	TGTGCCAGTAGTATCGGTAGGCCTAGTCTCTACCCCGGGGAGCTGTTTTTT	CASSIGRPSLYPGELFF
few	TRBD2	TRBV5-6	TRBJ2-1	TGTGCCAGCAGCTTTGGGACTAGCGTGAATAATGAGCAGTTCTTC	CASSFGTSVNNEQFF
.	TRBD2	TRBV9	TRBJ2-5	TGTGCCAGCAGCGCTAGCGGGGGGCAGCAAGAGACCCAGTACTTC	CASSASGGQQETQYF
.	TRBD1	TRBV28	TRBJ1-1	TGTGCCAGCAGTTTTGGGGTTAGGGGACAGGGGCGGTGGGCTGAAGCTTTCTTT	CASSFGVRGQGRWAEAFF
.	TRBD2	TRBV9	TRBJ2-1	TGTGCCAGCAGCGCAACCACTAGCGGGGGGGCCAATGAGCAGTTCTTC	CASSATTSGGANEQFF
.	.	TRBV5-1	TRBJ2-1	TGCGCCAGCAGCTTGGCGGAGGGGTTCGGCAATGAGCAGTTCTTC	CASSLAEGFGNEQFF
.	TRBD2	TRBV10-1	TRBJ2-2	TGCGCCAGCAGTGAATGGCCAGCGGGGGGGCCGCGGACCGGGGAGCTGTTTTTT	CASSEWPAGGPRTGELFF
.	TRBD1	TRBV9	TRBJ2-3	TGTGCCAGCAGCGCCCCCCCCCGGGACAGGGGAGCAGATACGCAGTATTTT	CASSAPPRDRGADTQYF
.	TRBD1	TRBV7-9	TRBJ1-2	TGTGCCAGCAGCTCTCTAAATCCCGGGACAGGGGGCCAGGGCTATGGCTACACCTTC	CASSSLNPGTGGQGYGYTF
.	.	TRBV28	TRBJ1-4	TGTGCCAGCAGTTCCTCGGGGGAAAAGTGTGAAAAACTGTTTTTT	CASSSSGEKCEKLFF
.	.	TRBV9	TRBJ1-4	TGTGCCAGCAGCGTAGAGGAAGGGGGTAATGAAAAACTGTTTTTT	CASSVEEGGNEKLFF
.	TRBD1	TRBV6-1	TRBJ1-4	TGTGCCAGCAGTGAAATCCGCCCGACAGGGCAGTGGGAAAAACTGTTTTTT	CASSEIRPTGQWEKLFF
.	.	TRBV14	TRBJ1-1	TGTGCCAGCAGCCAAGTTCTGACAGTCAGCCCGAACACTGAAGCTTTCTTT	CASSQVLTVSPNTEAFF
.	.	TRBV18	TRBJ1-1	TGTGCCAGCTCACCACTGTTGCCGCGGGACACTGAAGCTTTCTTT	CASSPLLPRDTEAFF
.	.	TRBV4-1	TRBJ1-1	TGCGCCAGCAGCCAACTTCTCCGTGGACAGTGGGGGATGAACACTGAAGCTTTCTTT	CASSQLLRGQWGMNTEAFF
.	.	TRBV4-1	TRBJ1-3	TGCGCCAGCAGTTCCCATTCCAGCTCTGGAAACACCATATATTTT	CASSSHSSSGNTIYF
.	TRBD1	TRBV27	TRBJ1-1	TGTGCCAGCACTCTAAGGACAGGGGGGAACACTGAAGCTTTCTTT	CASTLRTGGNTEAFF
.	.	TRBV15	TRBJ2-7	TGTGCCACCAGCAGACCCGAGGGAATCTTCTCCTACGAGCAGTACTTC	CATSRPEGIFSYEQYF
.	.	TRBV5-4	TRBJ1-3	TGTGCCAGCAGCTTGGATGCAGGGGCGTACACCATATATTTT	CASSLDAGAYTIYF
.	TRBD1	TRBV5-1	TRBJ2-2	TGCGCCAGCTGGACAGGGGCCACCGGGGAGCTGTTTTTT	CASWTGATGELFF
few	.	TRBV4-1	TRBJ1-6	TGCGCCAGCAGCCAAGTCCGACCGCGGGGTAATTCACCCCTCCACTTT	CASSQVRPRGNSPLHF